Following are 2 T cell receptor beta chains from one sample sequenced in a study of cytomegalovirus exposure and HLA in healthy donors. Generated by immunoSEQ multiplex PCR, the TCRdb table keeps only in-frame clones and is missing some. The sample comprises 150,000 or so clones, approximately 89% of which are singletons, and 1.2% rests with the top ten. The sample taken for sequencing was PBMCs. These receptors all come from a woman aged 18-29 years in good health and CMV-seronegative.

The chain has TRBV13 and TRBJ1-1; 9 bases fit TRBD1. V gave up 4 bases and J gave up 2 bases; unmatched junction bases: 8. This CDR3 is built from 16 residues. Germline V gene sequence: CDR1 PRHDT, CDR2 FYEKMQ (reference sequence). The CDR3 nucleotides read TGTGCCAGCAGCTACCCCGGGACAGGGACTAACACTGAAGCTTTCTTT. Translation gives CASSYPGTGTNTEAFF.

The J gene is TRBJ2-1, the V gene TRBV11-2; 8 bases align to TRBD2. Germline CDR1 reads SGHAT; CDR2 reads FQNNGV. V gave up 5 bases and J gave up 4 bases; unmatched junction bases: 10. This CDR3 has 16 amino acids. CDR3 sequence reads: CASSPAGGSVYNEQFF. CDR3 coding DNA: TGTGCCAGCAGCCCGGCGGGAGGTAGCGTGTACAATGAGCAGTTCTTC.